Included here is one T cell receptor (beta chain) sequence, with context. Antigen specificity is unknown. Here immunoSEQ multiplex PCR was the method, and the copy in TCRdb shows in-frame clones only, minus some. The sample contains 20,000 to 25,000 clones, just under 75% of which appear only once. The sample originates from a study of vaccination effects on CD4 cells after COVID-19. Expansion with viral peptide pools was applied to antigen-specific CD4+ T cells by the ViraFEST assay prior to sequencing. Following an approximately eleven-day culture, CD4+ T cells were purified. According to PCR results, the person was infected with SARS-CoV-2 between March and December 2020. Fresh IL-2-containing medium replaced half the medium on days 3 and 7. The CDR3 runs to 15 residues. V dropped 1 base and J dropped 0 bases, with 9 bases sitting between them. The germline V gene has CDR1 SGHRS and CDR2 YFSETQ.

The chain recombines TRBV5-1 with TRBJ2-3; D is unresolved. The material sequenced was CD4+ T cells from PBMCs cultured with a peptide pool, taken before COVID-19 vaccination. This TCR derives from a human donor who had a prior SARS-CoV-2 infection. The DNA for the CDR3 is TGCGCCAGCAGCTTGCGATGGGGAAGCACAGATACGCAGTATTTT. As protein: CASSLRWGSTDTQYF.